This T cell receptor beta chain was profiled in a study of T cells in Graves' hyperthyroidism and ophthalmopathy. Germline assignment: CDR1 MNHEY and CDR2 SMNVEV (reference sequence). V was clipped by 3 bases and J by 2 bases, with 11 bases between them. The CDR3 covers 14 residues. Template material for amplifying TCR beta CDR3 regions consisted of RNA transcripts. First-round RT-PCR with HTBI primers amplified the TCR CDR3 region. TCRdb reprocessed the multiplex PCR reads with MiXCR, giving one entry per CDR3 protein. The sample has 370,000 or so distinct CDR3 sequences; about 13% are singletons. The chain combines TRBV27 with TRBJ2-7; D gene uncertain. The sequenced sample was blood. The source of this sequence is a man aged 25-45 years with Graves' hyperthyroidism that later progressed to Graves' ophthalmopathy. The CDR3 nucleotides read TGTGCCAGCAGTTTGGGCAGGACGGCCTACGAGCAGTACTTC. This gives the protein CASSLGRTAYEQYF.